Presented here are 23 T cell receptor beta chains from one specimen sequenced in a study of blood T cell repertoires in COVID-19. The data were produced by immunoSEQ multiplex PCR, yet TCRdb's version contains in-frame clones alone and is incomplete. The sample has 150,000 to 200,000 clones, about 88% seen once; the top ten hold roughly 2%. Sequenced material: peripheral blood. Receptors originate from a man in his 70s with active or convalescent COVID-19.

The chain combines TRBV11-2 with TRBJ2-5; 11 bases match TRBD1. Germline lookup yields CDR1 SGHAT and CDR2 FQNNGV. The junction had 10 bases not matched to a gene; V was cut back by 5 bases and J by 5 bases. This CDR3 contains 16 residues. CDR3 protein: CASSPTGTGGTETQYF. The CDR3 DNA follows: TGTGCCAGCAGCCCGACCGGGACAGGGGGGACGGAGACCCAGTACTTC.

The gene calls are TRBV4-3 and TRBJ1-1; 9 bases are shared with TRBD1. The CDR3 has 12 amino acids. V shed 3 bases, J shed 7 bases, and the junction held 0 bases outside the gene matches. Germline loops: CDR1 LGHNA, CDR2 YSLEER. CDR3 DNA: TGCGCCAGCAGCCAGGGACAGGGTGAAGCTTTCTTT. Protein sequence: CASSQGQGEAFF.

The chain is built from TRBV19 and TRBJ1-4; D remains unclear. This CDR3 comprises 15 residues. Germline V lookup: CDR1 LNHDA, CDR2 SQIVND (reference sequence). V shed 7 bases and J shed 0 bases, with 12 bases lying between them. The CDR3 protein is CASNPQVATNEKLFF. The CDR3 bases are TGTGCCAGTAATCCACAAGTTGCAACTAATGAAAAACTGTTTTTT.

This chain links TRBV7-9 with TRBJ1-5; TRBD1 might be the D (5 bases). CDR3 length: 14 residues. The germline V gene encodes CDR1 SEHNR and CDR2 FQNEAQ (reference sequence). The ends were cut back, 5 bases at V and 1 base at J, with 9 bases in the middle. This CDR3 reads CASSRTQSNQPQHF. CDR3 DNA sequence: TGTGCCAGCAGCCGGACACAGAGCAATCAGCCCCAGCATTTT.

V is TRBV24-1 and J is TRBJ2-1, with 9 nucleotides matching TRBD2. Looked up from germline, CDR1 is KGHDR and CDR2 is SFDVKD. The CDR3 length is 16 residues. V dropped 4 bases and J dropped 2; count of bases not matched to a gene: 5. The CDR3 loop reads CATSDLAGATYNEQFF. Here the CDR3 DNA reads TGTGCCACCAGTGACTTAGCGGGGGCCACCTACAATGAGCAGTTCTTC.

The chain couples TRBV6-9 to TRBJ1-2; 8 bases map to TRBD1. The CDR3 length is 15 residues. V lost 6 bases to trimming and J lost 5 bases; unmatched junction nucleotides: 11. The V gene's germline CDR1 is MNHGY and CDR2 SVAAGI. CDR3 loop: CASSLRGQGLYGYTF. CDR3 sequence (DNA): TGTGCCAGCAGCCTCCGTGGACAGGGACTTTATGGCTACACCTTC.

This clone was recorded a few times. V is TRBV18 and J is TRBJ2-7, with D possibly TRBD2 on 6 matching bases. Germline CDR1 is KGHSH and CDR2 is LQKENI. Between the trimmed V and J ends, which lost 0 bases and 3 bases, there was a span of 12 bases. The CDR3 is made up of 15 amino acids. The CDR3 sequence is CASSPPAGRIYEQYF. The CDR3 DNA follows: TGTGCCAGCTCACCACCCGCAGGGAGGATCTACGAGCAGTACTTC.

The gene calls are TRBV6-1 and TRBJ2-7; 8 bases map to TRBD2. This CDR3 comprises 15 residues. Looked up from germline, CDR1 is MNHNS and CDR2 is SASEGT. Trimming at V came to 0 bases and at J to 2 bases, leaving 3 bases not matched to a gene. The CDR3 nucleotides read TGTGCCAGCAGTGAAGCGATCGGGAGGGCCTACGAGCAGTACTTC. Translating gives CASSEAIGRAYEQYF.

The V call is TRBV5-6, the J call TRBJ1-4; D gene unclear. The CDR3 spans 16 residues. V lost 3 bases, J lost 0 bases, and 12 bases lay in between. CDR1 is SGHDT, CDR2 YYEEEE, per germline. CDR3 sequence reads: CASSSSGPATNEKLFF. DNA of the CDR3: TGTGCCAGCAGCTCGAGTGGTCCTGCAACTAATGAAAAACTGTTTTTT.

The rearrangement uses TRBV5-1 and TRBJ1-3; possible D gene TRBD1, 6 bases. Trimming cost V 4 bases and J 6 bases, with 14 bases left between them. This CDR3 is built from 14 residues. Germline CDR1 and CDR2: SGHRS and YFSETQ. In DNA, the CDR3 is TGCGCCAGCAGCCTTACAGGGTTTACAAACACCATATATTTT. Its translation: CASSLTGFTNTIYF.

CDR3 protein: CASSFQGIADSPLHF. The CDR3 DNA reads as TGTGCCAGCTCGTTCCAGGGAATAGCGGATTCACCCCTCCACTTT. This rearrangement joins TRBV18 to TRBJ1-6; a weak D match, TRBD1 (5 bases). Germline V gene sequence: CDR1 KGHSH, CDR2 LQKENI. Trimming removed 6 bases at V and 8 bases at J, with 17 bases between. There are 15 residues in the CDR3.

J is TRBJ2-7 and V is TRBV2, with D perhaps TRBD1 (6 bases). V lost 5 bases and J 9 bases, leaving 17 bases between the germline ends. Germline CDR1 is SNHLY and CDR2 is FYNNEI. The CDR3 is 13 residues long. CDR3 amino acids: CASSPRQVDGQYF. The CDR3 region has the DNA TGTGCCAGCAGTCCGCGACAGGTTGATGGGCAGTACTTC.

The CDR3 sequence: CSVDPGGEKLFF. The CDR3 DNA reads TGCAGCGTTGATCCCGGCGGAGAAAAACTGTTTTTT. The chain is built from TRBV29-1 and TRBJ1-4; D is undetermined. CDR3 size: 12 residues. The germline V gene has CDR1 SQVTM and CDR2 ANQGSEA. V was trimmed by 3 bases and J by 8 bases, leaving 10 bases between them.

The gene calls are TRBV5-8 and TRBJ2-6; D is perhaps TRBD1 (5 bases). V was trimmed by 5 bases and J by 6 bases, leaving 12 bases between them. The CDR3 totals 14 residues. CDR1 and CDR2 from the germline V gene are SGHTS and YDEGEE. This CDR3 reads CASSIRVKANVLTF. As DNA, the CDR3 is TGTGCCAGCAGTATCAGGGTTAAGGCCAACGTCCTGACTTTC.

The chain carries TRBV25-1 and TRBJ2-1, with 8 positions matching TRBD1. V lost 7 bases, J lost 5 bases, and 13 bases stayed unmatched. The CDR3 runs to 16 residues. The germline V gene has CDR1 MGHDK and CDR2 SYGVNS. CDR3 protein: CASIYLQGALDNEQFF. CDR3 DNA sequence: TGTGCCAGCATTTACCTGCAGGGGGCCCTCGACAATGAGCAGTTCTTC.

The chain joins TRBV5-1 to TRBJ1-1; 8 bases match TRBD1. In germline, CDR1 is SGHRS, CDR2 YFSETQ. This CDR3 comprises 17 residues. V trimming: 0 bases; J trimming: 6 bases; junction bases outside the gene matches: 13. The CDR3 coding sequence is TGCGCCAGCAGCTTGGAGCAGGGGGCATGGTTAGGCGCTGAAGCTTTCTTT. Its translation is CASSLEQGAWLGAEAFF.

V is TRBV4-3 and J is TRBJ1-2; 7 nucleotides match TRBD1. This CDR3 comprises 17 residues. CDR1 and CDR2 from the germline V gene are LGHNA and YSLEER. The V gene end was trimmed by 0 bases and the J gene end by 6 bases; junction bases not matched to a gene: 13. The chain's CDR3 is CASSQESSPNRGHGYTF. In DNA, the CDR3 is TGCGCCAGCAGCCAAGAGTCTTCTCCGAACAGGGGCCATGGCTACACCTTC.

The chain is built from TRBV5-4 and TRBJ1-1; tentative D call: TRBD1 (6 bases). Germline V gives CDR1 SGHNT, CDR2 YYREEE (reference sequence). Between the trimmed V and J ends, which lost 1 base and 6 bases, there was a span of 19 bases. The length of the CDR3 is 16 residues. CDR3 nucleotide sequence: TGTGCCAGCAGCTTGAAGACAGGCCTAGGGGGAGCTGAAGCTTTCTTT. As protein: CASSLKTGLGGAEAFF.

The chain has TRBV15 and TRBJ2-3; possibly TRBD2 for D (6 bases). The CDR3 has 15 amino acids. Germline assignment: CDR1 LNHNV and CDR2 YYDKDF (reference sequence). Trimming cost V 8 bases and J 6 bases, with 21 bases left between them. The CDR3 sequence: CATQDDSSRGDTQYF. The CDR3 coding sequence is TGTGCCACCCAAGATGATAGCAGCCGGGGGGATACGCAGTATTTT.

The V and J genes are TRBV7-9 and TRBJ2-1; 7 bases are shared with TRBD2. This CDR3 comprises 16 residues. The germline V gene encodes CDR1 SEHNR and CDR2 FQNEAQ (reference sequence). With V trimmed by 1 base and J by 0 bases, 3 bases remained unmatched. CDR3 sequence: CASSLGGGGSYNEQFF. CDR3 nucleotides: TGTGCCAGCAGCTTAGGCGGCGGGGGCTCCTACAATGAGCAGTTCTTC.

The chain has TRBV11-2 and TRBJ2-5; D is possibly TRBD2 (5 bases). CDR1 SGHAT and CDR2 FQNNGV come from the germline V gene. V lost 1 base to trimming and J lost 4 bases, with 13 bases between them. The CDR3 spans 15 residues. DNA for the CDR3: TGTGCCAGCAGCTTAGGTAGTCCCCGGGGAGAGACCCAGTACTTC. Its translation is CASSLGSPRGETQYF. Based on the CDR3 plus reference TRBV11-2 and TRBJ2-5, the full variable domain is EAGVAQSPRYKIIEKRQSVAFWCNPISGHATLYWYQQILGQGPKLLIQFQNNGVVDDSQLPKDRFSAERLKGVDSTLKIQPAKLEDSAVYLCASSLGSPRGETQYFGPGTRLLVL.

This chain uses TRBV7-9 with TRBJ2-2, with 9 bases matching TRBD1. Trimming cost V 5 bases and J 4 bases; bases outside gene matches: 5. Germline V gene sequence: CDR1 SEHNR, CDR2 FQNEAQ (reference sequence). There are 15 residues in the CDR3. The CDR3 here is CASSLGQGGTGELFF. The CDR3 nucleotides are TGTGCCAGCAGCCTGGGACAGGGAGGCACCGGGGAGCTGTTTTTT.

The V call is TRBV19, the J call TRBJ2-1, with 11 bases aligning to TRBD1. V lost 6 bases to trimming and J lost 8 bases; unmatched junction nucleotides: 9. Germline loops: CDR1 LNHDA, CDR2 SQIVND (reference sequence). This CDR3 comprises 15 residues. For the CDR3, the DNA is TGTGCCAGTAGGCCCGGACAGGGGGCTACCTATGAGCAGTTCTTC. It encodes CASRPGQGATYEQFF.